Listed below are T cell receptor beta chains from one sample, sequenced in a study of cytomegalovirus exposure and HLA in healthy donors. Generated by immunoSEQ multiplex PCR, the TCRdb table keeps only in-frame clones and is missing some. The sample yields fewer than 140,000 clones, 82% seen once. The material sequenced was PBMCs. These receptors came from a man aged 50 to 60 in good health and CMV-seronegative. Each CDR3 is given with its conserved first and last residue. Fields, in order: V gene, D gene, J gene, CDR3 protein. A D gene is named only where the DNA matches it firmly.

TRBV11-3	TRBD2	TRBJ2-2	CASSRMVGGNGELFF
TRBV28	TRBD1	TRBJ1-6	CASSLWMDRGSPLHF
TRBV30	-	TRBJ1-4	CAWSVRSNEKLFF
TRBV5-8	-	TRBJ1-3	CASRAAVRSGNTIYF
TRBV13	-	TRBJ2-4	CASSPPKAGRFENIQYF
TRBV5-4	TRBD1	TRBJ1-1	CASFPYTGTVNTEAFF
TRBV14	TRBD2	TRBJ2-2	CASSQDFGRADTANTGELFF
TRBV4-1	-	TRBJ1-4	CASSGGLANEKLFF
TRBV11-2	-	TRBJ2-5	CASSPQRGGRTGETQYF
TRBV2	-	TRBJ1-1	CASSGGGNTEAFF
TRBV7-9	TRBD1	TRBJ1-4	CATAAGTGRREGEKLFF
TRBV5-1	TRBD1	TRBJ2-3	CASSLDRGLSDTQYF
TRBV4-2	TRBD1	TRBJ1-1	CASGQGLNTEAFF
TRBV6-5	TRBD1	TRBJ2-5	CASRRDRQETQYF
TRBV7-2	-	TRBJ1-5	CASSPRGSDNQPQHF
TRBV5-4	TRBD1	TRBJ1-2	CASRAWGRGRGGYTF
TRBV7-2	-	TRBJ2-5	CASSKTGETQYF
TRBV18	TRBD1	TRBJ1-1	CASSPWVGGSLNTEAFF
TRBV19	-	TRBJ1-1	CASSIGTPPGAEAFF
TRBV9	TRBD2	TRBJ2-7	CASSPGTSGYEQYF
TRBV18	-	TRBJ1-3	CASSLADRLHTIYF
TRBV5-6	-	TRBJ1-1	CASSLGVTDKAFF
TRBV4-3	-	TRBJ1-4	CASSQGPVGEKLFF
TRBV10-3	-	TRBJ1-3	CATAQQGNTIYF
TRBV7-3	TRBD1	TRBJ2-1	CASSFRGGAYNEQFF
TRBV7-8	TRBD1	TRBJ2-7	CASSLAGTGDREQYF
TRBV18	TRBD2	TRBJ2-7	CASSSGGPREQYF